One and the same sample provided the 18 T cell receptor beta chains below, sequenced in a study of regulatory T cells in long-lasting Graves disease. The time point is: newly diagnosed GD, antithyroid drugs for less than 3 months. PBMC-extracted RNA yielded the TCR library. Relying on iRepertoire HTBI primers and Arm-PCR of CDR3 regions, the team built TCR beta libraries. TCRdb fed the multiplex PCR reads into MiXCR, producing one record per CDR3 protein. Of approximately 440,000 distinct CDR3 sequences in the sample, about 16% are singletons; the top ten hold over 9%. The same sample was also studied in work on T cells in Graves' hyperthyroidism and ophthalmopathy.

The source was peripheral blood mononuclear cells (PBMCs), collected at new diagnosis, from a patient treated with antithyroid drugs. These TCRs come from a middle-aged man with Graves disease.

This chain connects TRBV12-3 or TRBV12-4 to TRBJ2-3, with D uncertain. The CDR3 spans 16 residues. V dropped 1 base and J dropped 0 bases, with 11 bases sitting between them. This chain's CDR3 is CASSLGVFSSTDTQYF. The CDR3 DNA reads as TGTGCCAGCAGTTTAGGAGTCTTTTCTAGCACAGATACGCAGTATTTT.

This clonotype was seen repeatedly, ten times or more. The chain uses TRBV12-3 or TRBV12-4 and TRBJ2-3; 9 bases are shared with TRBD2. J gave up 3 bases and V 6 bases, and 10 bases lay outside the gene matches. The CDR3 contains 16 residues. CDR3 region: CASSPGLAIQTDTQYF. The CDR3 coding sequence is TGTGCCAGCAGCCCCGGACTAGCGATACAAACAGATACGCAGTATTTT.

The rearrangement links TRBV6-2 or TRBV6-3 to TRBJ2-1, with D tentatively TRBD2 (5 bases). Germline lookup yields CDR1 MNHEY and CDR2 SVGEGT. V was shortened by 8 bases and J by 2 bases, with 19 bases between the two germline ends. This CDR3 region has 16 residues. Here the CDR3 reads CASGGSAPQAYNEQFF. The CDR3 bases are TGTGCCAGCGGCGGGTCTGCCCCTCAAGCCTACAATGAGCAGTTCTTC.

The rearrangement links TRBV27 to TRBJ1-1; D is possibly TRBD1 (5 bases). The CDR3 has 15 residues. Looked up from germline, CDR1 is MNHEY and CDR2 is SMNVEV (reference sequence). V was shortened by 5 bases and J by 3 bases, with 16 bases between the two germline ends. The CDR3 protein is CASSPAGWSDTEAFF. The DNA for the CDR3 is TGTGCCAGCAGTCCAGCAGGGTGGTCGGACACTGAAGCTTTCTTT.

This clonotype turned up a few times. It may be a read error: a sequence one base away is much more abundant. J is TRBJ2-7 and V is TRBV20-1; 14 bases are a match to TRBD2. CDR3 length equals 13 residues. V shed 7 bases and J 4 bases; nucleotides not matched to a gene: 3. Per germline, CDR1 DFQATT and CDR2 SNEGSKA (reference sequence). CDR3 residues: CSGGLAGAYEQYF. The CDR3 DNA reads TGCAGTGGGGGACTAGCGGGAGCTTACGAGCAGTACTTC.

The table lists this clonotype with many counts. The rearrangement joins TRBV12-3 or TRBV12-4 to TRBJ2-3; perhaps TRBD2 as D (5 bases). This CDR3 contains 12 residues. Trimming stripped 8 bases from V and 3 bases from J, with 9 bases between. CDR3 in DNA: TGTGCCAGCGGGAGATGGACAGATACGCAGTATTTT. Protein sequence: CASGRWTDTQYF.

The rearrangement uses TRBV5-1 and TRBJ1-5, with D uncertain. CDR3 length: 17 amino acids. Germline CDR1 reads SGHRS; CDR2 reads YFSETQ. The V end lost 0 bases, the J end lost 0 bases, and 13 bases lay between the germline ends. DNA of the CDR3: TGCGCCAGCAGCTTGGACGGGCGAGAACATAGCAATCAGCCCCAGCATTTT. Translation: CASSLDGREHSNQPQHF.

This clonotype was observed at least ten times. The CDR3 nucleotides read TGCGCCAGCAGCTTGGGCCAGGATTATAGCACAGATACGCAGTATTTT. Protein sequence: CASSLGQDYSTDTQYF. The gene calls are TRBV5-1 and TRBJ2-3, with D unclear. Trimming cost V 0 bases and J 0 bases, with 11 bases left between them. The CDR3 covers 16 residues. Germline values: CDR1 SGHRS, CDR2 YFSETQ.

In this sample, this clonotype turned up many times. V gene TRBV20-1 combines with J gene TRBJ1-4; 11 bases map to TRBD1. The germline CDR1 and CDR2 sequences are DFQATT and SNEGSKA (reference sequence). This CDR3 has 13 residues. V lost 5 bases and J lost 8; bases outside the gene matches: 4. CDR3 nucleotides: TGCAGTGCTCGGACAGGGGGCGGCGAAAAACTGTTTTTT. This codes for CSARTGGGEKLFF.

This chain connects TRBV6-1 to TRBJ2-2; 10 bases are a match to TRBD2. Trimming cost V 3 bases and J 6 bases; bases outside gene matches: 10. Germline loops: CDR1 MNHNS, CDR2 SASEGT. The CDR3 contains 17 residues. The CDR3 DNA follows: TGTGCCAGCAGTGACTCATTCAAGCGGGAGGGACCCGGGGAGCTGTTTTTT. Its protein product is CASSDSFKREGPGELFF.

This rearrangement joins TRBV10-2 to TRBJ2-2; the D is unclear. The V end lost 5 bases, the J end lost 2 bases, and 18 bases lay between the germline ends. The CDR3 loop spans 17 amino acids. The germline V gene encodes CDR1 WSHSY and CDR2 SAAADI. The CDR3 DNA is TGCGCCAGCAGTACCCCCATGCTAGGGTATAACACCGGGGAGCTGTTTTTT. It yields the protein CASSTPMLGYNTGELFF.

V gene TRBV29-1 combines with J gene TRBJ2-7, with 11 bases aligning to TRBD1. CDR1 and CDR2 from the germline V gene are SQVTM and ANQGSEA. This CDR3 has 13 residues. Losses at the gene ends were 4 bases for V and 5 bases for J; bases not matched to a gene: 4. The CDR3 reads CSVGRTGGDEQYF. The DNA for the CDR3 is TGCAGCGTTGGCAGGACAGGGGGCGACGAGCAGTACTTC.

This clonotype was picked up a small number of times. The chain couples TRBV18 to TRBJ2-3; 9 bases match TRBD2. The CDR3 consists of 17 residues. V was clipped by 2 bases and J by 6 bases; unmatched bases: 12. CDR1 KGHSH and CDR2 LQKENI come from the germline V gene. CDR3 nucleotides: TGTGCCAGCTCACCAGAGGGACTAGCATTTCCCTCTGATACGCAGTATTTT. Translated, it gives CASSPEGLAFPSDTQYF.

This clonotype was seen a few times. This rearrangement joins TRBV24-1 to TRBJ2-1; possibly TRBD2 for D (6 bases). Germline CDR1 reads KGHDR; CDR2 reads SFDVKD. V was trimmed by 9 bases and J by 2 bases, leaving 13 bases between them. The CDR3 is made up of 14 amino acids. The CDR3 DNA reads TGTGCCACCTCTCCGGGACTCACCTACAATGAGCAGTTCTTC. Its protein is CATSPGLTYNEQFF.

The V call is TRBV4-1, the J call TRBJ2-2; TRBD1 matches 7 bases. The CDR3 has 16 amino acids. Germline V gene sequence: CDR1 MGHRA, CDR2 YSYEKL. J gave up 1 base and V 6 bases, and 8 bases lay outside the gene matches. As DNA, the CDR3 is TGCGCCAGCAGTTCCCCGGACAGGAGGAACACCGGGGAGCTGTTTTTT. This translates into CASSSPDRRNTGELFF.

The sample holds a few counts of this clonotype. The chain links TRBV6-1 to TRBJ2-7; D is uncertain. The CDR3 extends over 14 amino acids. CDR1 MNHNS and CDR2 SASEGT come from the germline V gene. V lost 4 bases and J lost 1, with 11 bases in between. The CDR3 DNA reads TGTGCCAGCAGTGGCCGCAGTACTTCCTACGAGCAGTACTTC. Translating it yields CASSGRSTSYEQYF.

Regarding this clonotype: Relative to the germline gene, one junction end is altered; a read error may explain this. The rearrangement links TRBV19 to TRBJ2-1; 8 bases match TRBD2. The V gene's germline CDR1 is LNHDA and CDR2 SQIVND (reference sequence). There are 14 residues in the CDR3. The CDR3 bases are TGTGCCAGCGCTCCGGGACTAGTGTACAATGGGCAGTTCTTC. This codes for CASAPGLVYNGQFF.

There are a few counts of this clonotype. The chain employs TRBV4-1 and TRBJ2-4; weak D call: TRBD1 (6 bases). CDR3 length: 16 residues. Germline lookup yields CDR1 MGHRA and CDR2 YSYEKL. V was cut by 4 bases and J by 0 bases, with 13 bases left in between. CDR3 residues: CASSLRPGQAKNIQYF. DNA for the CDR3: TGCGCCAGCAGCCTCCGACCGGGACAAGCCAAAAACATTCAGTACTTC.